This T cell receptor (beta chain) is from a study of cytomegalovirus exposure and HLA in healthy donors. General study results and limits: An ancestry cluster, one associated with Asian ancestry, reportedly showed fewer N-insertions than the approximately 670-donor mean in a later analysis. As a later analysis showed, several of the most significant clusters appeared to be linked to common viral pathogens. Productive status was seen about 87% or about 30% of the time for most TCR beta V segments in an earlier analysis. High sensitivity and specificity were reportedly achieved when the classifier diagnosed cytomegalovirus status.

The CDR3 contains 15 residues. PCR amplification relied on 60 Vbeta primers (plus 13 Jbeta primers). Only in-frame clones appear in the TCRdb table, and some are missing; sequencing was by immunoSEQ multiplex PCR. The sample includes 110,000 or so clones, approximately 80% seen only once; the top ten take 11%. A remark on this clone: Its antigen is as yet unknown.

This sequence originates from a man aged 40-49 years in good health and CMV-seropositive. This rearrangement joins TRBV21-1 to TRBJ1-2. TRBV21-1 counts as a pseudogene. The sequencing input was PBMCs. CDR3 in amino acids: CASSKWRRAWDGYTF. DNA of the CDR3: TGTGCCAGCAGCAAATGGCGGAGGGCGTGGGATGGCTACACCTTC.